This entry lists 30 T cell receptor beta chains sequenced from one sample in a study of cytomegalovirus exposure and HLA in healthy donors. The method was immunoSEQ multiplex PCR; TCRdb's version includes in-frame clones alone and lacks a portion of them. The sample contains 110,000 to 150,000 clones, roughly nine tenths of which appear only once. Sequenced: PBMCs. These receptors all come from a man between 18 and 35 years old in good health and CMV-seronegative.

The chain carries TRBV29-1 and TRBJ2-2, with D possibly matching TRBD1 (6 bases). Trimming shortened V by 7 bases and J by 7 bases, and 13 bases separated the two germline ends. CDR1 is SQVTM and CDR2 is ANQGSEA in the germline V gene. The CDR3 loop spans 12 amino acids. The CDR3 sequence: CSALTGYGELFF. The CDR3 DNA sequence: TGCAGCGCCCTGACAGGTTACGGGGAGCTGTTTTTT.

This chain connects TRBV5-1 to TRBJ1-6; the match to TRBD1 covers 10 bases. CDR3 size: 14 residues. Unmatched junction bases numbered 1, after V lost 4 bases and J lost 6 bases. The germline CDR1 and CDR2 sequences are SGHRS and YFSETQ. The CDR3 bases are TGCGCCAGCAGCCGGGACAGGGGTAATTCACCCCTCCACTTT. This encodes CASSRDRGNSPLHF.

In nucleotides, the CDR3 is TGTGCCAGCAGCTCCACACCGGACAGTTTCTTTGAAAAACTGTTTTTT. Its protein is CASSSTPDSFFEKLFF. The chain is built from TRBV5-5 and TRBJ1-4; TRBD1 might be the D (6 bases). V dropped 3 bases and J dropped 7 bases, with 19 bases sitting between them. The CDR3 has 16 amino acids. Germline V gene sequence: CDR1 SGHKS, CDR2 YYEKEE (reference sequence).

The CDR3 here is CASSLGQGSNYGYTF. CDR3 nucleotide sequence: TGTGCCAGCAGCCTGGGACAGGGTTCTAACTATGGCTACACCTTC. This rearrangement joins TRBV13 to TRBJ1-2; 9 bases align to TRBD1. The V and J ends lost 5 bases and 0 bases, in that order; junction bases with no gene match: 4. CDR1 and CDR2 from the germline V gene are PRHDT and FYEKMQ (reference sequence). The CDR3 is made up of 15 amino acids.

The chain is built from TRBV16 and TRBJ1-1; possible D gene TRBD1, 6 bases. V was pared by 1 base and J by 10 bases, with 19 bases between. Per germline, CDR1 KGHSY and CDR2 FQNENV. The CDR3 consists of 15 residues. CDR3 sequence reads: CASSQLRSGAPTAFF. DNA of the CDR3: TGTGCCAGCAGCCAATTGCGATCAGGGGCTCCGACAGCTTTCTTT. Looking up the rest from reference TRBV16 and TRBJ1-1 gives the full variable domain: GEEVAQTPKHLVRGEGQKAKLYCAPIKGHSYVFWYQQVLKNEFKFLISFQNENVFDETGMPKERFSAKCLPNSPCSLEIQATKLEDSAVYFCASSQLRSGAPTAFFGQGTRLTVV.

Remarks on this clone: One end of the junction fails to match germline, which may point to a read error. The chain is built from TRBV5-4 and TRBJ2-3; TRBD1 might be the D (6 bases). CDR1 SGHNT and CDR2 YYREEE come from the germline V gene (reference sequence). The CDR3 contains 12 residues. This CDR3 reads CASSASGTTQNF. The CDR3 DNA reads as TGTGCCAGCAGCGCCTCCGGGACAACCCAGAATTTT.

The rearrangement joins TRBV30 to TRBJ2-2, with 13 bases lining up with TRBD2. The junction had 9 bases not matched to a gene; V was cut back by 8 bases and J by 0 bases. Germline V lookup: CDR1 GTSNPN, CDR2 SVGIG (reference sequence). This CDR3 is 17 amino acids long. The CDR3 sequence is CAQTPGLAGANTGELFF. For the CDR3, the DNA is TGTGCCCAAACACCCGGACTAGCGGGGGCGAACACCGGGGAGCTGTTTTTT.

The gene calls are TRBV6-5 and TRBJ1-5; 7 nucleotides line up with TRBD1. The CDR3 has 15 amino acids. Trimming took 6 bases from V and 0 from J; bases not matched to a gene: 5. The germline CDR1 and CDR2 sequences are MNHEY and SVGAGI. DNA for the CDR3: TGTGCCAGCAGCCGTCAGGGGGGTAGCAATCAGCCCCAGCATTTT. It codes for CASSRQGGSNQPQHF.

This clone was detected only once. This rearrangement joins TRBV18 to TRBJ2-3; TRBD1 matches at 10 bases. After removal of 3 bases from V and 6 bases from J, the junction contained 3 bases not matched to a gene. The CDR3 runs to 14 residues. Germline-derived CDR1 and CDR2 are KGHSH and LQKENI. CDR3 DNA: TGTGCCAGCTCACCCCGGGACAGGGGCGATACGCAGTATTTT. Residues: CASSPRDRGDTQYF. The complete variable domain, with remaining parts taken from reference TRBV18 and TRBJ2-3, reads NAGVMQNPRHLVRRRGQEARLRCSPMKGHSHVYWYRQLPEEGLKFMVYLQKENIIDESGMPKERFSAEFPKEGPSILRIQQVVRGDSAAYFCASSPRDRGDTQYFGPGTRLTVL.

CDR3 nucleotides: TGTGCCAGCAGCTTAGGACAGCCGACCTACGAGCAGTACGTC. The encoded protein is CASSLGQPTYEQYV. The genes are TRBV7-2 and TRBJ2-7; the D gene is possibly TRBD1 (5 bases). V was shortened by 1 base and J by 2 bases, with 9 bases between the two germline ends. Germline values: CDR1 SGHTA, CDR2 FQGNSA. The CDR3 is 14 residues long.

The chain combines TRBV7-2 with TRBJ1-2, with 7 bases matching TRBD1. V lost 5 bases to trimming and J lost 5 bases; unmatched junction nucleotides: 11. Germline CDR1 and CDR2: SGHTA and FQGNSA. This CDR3 spans 15 amino acids. This CDR3 is CASSEGGGRGYGYTF. Here the CDR3 DNA reads TGTGCCAGCAGCGAAGGGGGTGGCAGGGGGTATGGCTACACCTTC.

This chain connects TRBV5-1 to TRBJ1-3; 8 nucleotides agree with TRBD1. The CDR3 is 15 amino acids. CDR1 is SGHRS, CDR2 YFSETQ, per germline. V trimming: 4 bases; J trimming: 0 bases; junction bases outside the gene matches: 3. CDR3 region: CASSRDRTSGNTIYF. The CDR3 DNA sequence: TGCGCCAGCAGCAGGGACAGGACCTCTGGAAACACCATATATTTT.

This clone was seen just once. In nucleotides, the CDR3 is TGCGCCAGCAGCCAACTAGGACTAGTACACAATGAGCAGTTCTTC. Translation gives CASSQLGLVHNEQFF. The chain recombines TRBV4-1 with TRBJ2-1; 7 bases are a match to TRBD2. Germline V gives CDR1 MGHRA, CDR2 YSYEKL. V lost 2 bases and J lost 5; bases outside the gene matches: 6. This CDR3 contains 15 residues.

This chain uses TRBV10-3 with TRBJ1-1; no clear D. The CDR3 loop spans 14 amino acids. V was pared by 6 bases and J by 0 bases, with 11 bases between. Germline values: CDR1 ENHRY, CDR2 SYGVKD. The CDR3 reads CAISPQIMNTEAFF. CDR3 DNA: TGTGCCATCAGCCCCCAGATTATGAACACTGAAGCTTTCTTT.

V gene TRBV6-4 combines with J gene TRBJ2-3; 9 bases map to TRBD2. The germline V gene has CDR1 MRHNA and CDR2 SNTAGT. V lost 5 bases and J lost 0; bases outside the gene matches: 3. CDR3 length: 15 amino acids. The CDR3 bases are TGTGCCAGCAGTCATACTAGCGGGAGCACAGATACGCAGTATTTT. This gives the protein CASSHTSGSTDTQYF.

A single count supports this clone. The V call is TRBV30, the J call TRBJ2-3, with D tentatively TRBD2 (6 bases). Deletions cut 2 bases from V and 2 bases from J, with 17 bases between. The CDR3 contains 16 residues. From germline, CDR1 is GTSNPN and CDR2 SVGIG (reference sequence). CDR3 amino acids: CAWSKVGGTPTDTQYF. The CDR3 bases are TGTGCCTGGAGTAAAGTCGGGGGTACGCCCACAGATACGCAGTATTTT.

This clone was counted a single time. The chain is built from TRBV7-9 and TRBJ2-7, with 7 bases that match TRBD2. CDR3 length equals 14 residues. Trimming cost V 5 bases and J 3 bases; bases outside gene matches: 7. Germline lookup yields CDR1 SEHNR and CDR2 FQNEAQ (reference sequence). In nucleotides, the CDR3 is TGTGCCAGCAGCCCCCGTGGGGAGGGCTACGAGCAGTACGTC. Translated, it gives CASSPRGEGYEQYV.

CDR3 DNA sequence: TGTGCCAGCAGCTTAGTAGCCAAGGAGACCCAGTACTTC. Its protein product is CASSLVAKETQYF. This rearrangement joins TRBV7-9 to TRBJ2-5, with D unresolved. V was shortened by 1 base and J by 5 bases, with 8 bases between the two germline ends. The CDR3 has 13 residues. Per germline, CDR1 SEHNR and CDR2 FQNEAQ (reference sequence).

The chain has TRBV2 and TRBJ1-6; 10 bases are a match to TRBD1. V was clipped by 6 bases and J by 4 bases; unmatched bases: 9. Germline values: CDR1 SNHLY, CDR2 FYNNEI. The CDR3 extends over 17 amino acids. The CDR3 DNA reads TGTGCCAGCAGGGATACGACAGGGGGCGATTATAATTCACCCCTCCACTTT. It translates to CASRDTTGGDYNSPLHF. The entire variable domain, with the rest obtained from reference TRBV2 and TRBJ1-6, is as follows: EPEVTQTPSHQVTQMGQEVILRCVPISNHLYFYWYRQILGQKVEFLVSFYNNEISEKSEIFDDQFSVERPDGSNFTLKIRSTKLEDSAMYFCASRDTTGGDYNSPLHFGNGTRLTVT.

The V gene is TRBV10-3, the J gene TRBJ2-3; 8 nucleotides match TRBD2. The CDR3 contains 15 residues. Germline V gene sequence: CDR1 ENHRY, CDR2 SYGVKD. V was clipped by 3 bases and J by 4 bases; unmatched bases: 6. The CDR3 DNA is TGTGCCATCAGTGACATTAGCGGGATATCAGATACGCAGTATTTT. Protein: CAISDISGISDTQYF.

The chain has TRBV6-1 and TRBJ2-5, with 7 bases fitting TRBD2. CDR1 is MNHNS, CDR2 SASEGT, per germline. The CDR3 loop spans 13 amino acids. V lost 4 bases to trimming and J lost 1 base; unmatched junction nucleotides: 0. In DNA, the CDR3 is TGTGCCAGCAGTGCTAGCGGCCAAGAGACCCAGTACTTC. This gives the protein CASSASGQETQYF.

The chain couples TRBV6-5 to TRBJ1-2; the match to TRBD1 covers 11 bases. J gave up 2 bases and V 6 bases, and 5 bases lay outside the gene matches. The CDR3 runs to 15 residues. Germline values: CDR1 MNHEY, CDR2 SVGAGI. Written as DNA, the CDR3 is TGTGCCAGCAGACGCGGACAGGGGGCGAACTATGGCTACACCTTC. Translation gives CASRRGQGANYGYTF.

V usage is TRBV27 and J usage is TRBJ2-7, with 9 positions matching TRBD1. This CDR3 is built from 15 residues. V dropped 6 bases and J dropped 5; count of bases not matched to a gene: 11. The V gene's germline CDR1 is MNHEY and CDR2 SMNVEV (reference sequence). The CDR3 bases are TGTGCCAGCAGACCTCCGGGACAGGGTATCCACGAGCAGTACGTC. It yields the protein CASRPPGQGIHEQYV.

The rearrangement uses TRBV9 and TRBJ2-1; D is uncertain. The CDR3 length is 16 residues. Trimming shortened V by 5 bases and J by 0 bases, and 15 bases separated the two germline ends. Per germline, CDR1 SGDLS and CDR2 YYNGEE. CDR3 DNA: TGTGCCAGCAGTGCTCGACTGTCCCTCTCCTACAATGAGCAGTTCTTC. Translation gives CASSARLSLSYNEQFF. Filled out from reference TRBV9 and TRBJ2-1, the complete variable domain reads DSGVTQTPKHLITATGQRVTLRCSPRSGDLSVYWYQQSLDQGLQFLIQYYNGEERAKGNILERFSAQQFPDLHSELNLSSLELGDSALYFCASSARLSLSYNEQFFGPGTRLTVL.

The rearrangement uses TRBV9 and TRBJ1-1; 9 nucleotides agree with TRBD1. The length of the CDR3 is 15 residues. Germline trimming cut 3 bases from V and 1 base from J; bases unmatched to any gene: 4. In germline, CDR1 is SGDLS, CDR2 YYNGEE. CDR3 DNA sequence: TGTGCCAGCAGCGAAAGGGGACAGGGGAACACTGAAGCTTTCTTT. Translating it yields CASSERGQGNTEAFF.

The genes are TRBV10-3 and TRBJ2-5; 16 bases are shared with TRBD2. The CDR3 extends over 17 amino acids. CDR1 is ENHRY, CDR2 SYGVKD, per germline. The V gene end was trimmed by 6 bases and the J gene end by 2 bases; junction bases not matched to a gene: 6. The CDR3 nucleotides are TGTGCCATCAGCCCGGGACTAGCGGGGGGGGGACAAGAGACCCAGTACTTC. Protein: CAISPGLAGGGQETQYF.

The chain links TRBV11-3 to TRBJ2-4; possible D gene TRBD1, 5 bases. Trimming removed 5 bases at V and 0 bases at J, with 11 bases between. In germline, CDR1 is SGHNT, CDR2 YENEEA. The CDR3 spans 15 residues. The CDR3, as DNA: TGTGCCAGCAGCCCGACAGTTCTAGCCAAAAACATTCAGTACTTC. Translating gives CASSPTVLAKNIQYF.

The rearrangement links TRBV5-3 to TRBJ2-2, with TRBD2 identical over 16 bases. TRBV5-3 is noted as an ORF with a role that remains uncertain. V was clipped by 4 bases and J by 9 bases; unmatched bases: 12. The length of the CDR3 is 18 residues. CDR3 amino acids: CARSQRGTSGRVSRELFF. CDR3 DNA sequence: TGTGCCAGAAGCCAGCGGGGGACTAGCGGGAGGGTTAGCCGGGAGCTGTTTTTT.

The chain joins TRBV7-2 to TRBJ1-1; D uncertain. V lost 2 bases to trimming and J lost 0 bases, with 7 bases between them. Germline V gene lookup returns CDR1 SGHTA and CDR2 FQGNSA. This CDR3 has 14 residues. The chain's CDR3 is CASSLTAMNTEAFF. DNA for the CDR3: TGTGCCAGCAGCTTAACAGCAATGAACACTGAAGCTTTCTTT.

The rearrangement links TRBV19 to TRBJ2-1; D uncertain. This CDR3 is 12 amino acids long. The V end was cut by 3 bases, the J end by 4 bases, with 4 bases between. Germline assignment: CDR1 LNHDA and CDR2 SQIVND (reference sequence). As DNA, the CDR3 is TGTGCCAGTAGTATCAGGTACAATGAGCAGTTCTTC. Protein product: CASSIRYNEQFF.